These T cell receptor beta chains were read from a single sample in a study of CD8+CD57+ T cells in acquired aplastic anemia. Using its own MiXCR run on the reads, TCRdb lists one record per CDR3 protein. The sample lists fewer than 300,000 distinct CDR3 sequences, 82% occurring once. Sequencing was performed on sorted CD4+, CD8+, or CD8+CD57+ T cells (not recorded which) from PBMCs. The source of these receptors is a human donor with aplastic anemia. Both conserved end residues are part of each CDR3. D genes are given only for firm matches. Clone size is stated in some rows and not others, as once, few, many or a class when expanded.

j_call v_call d_call clone_size cdr3_nt cdr3_aa
TRBJ2-1 TRBV7-9 TRBD2 - TGTGCCAGCAGCTTCCCCAGAATAGCGGGAGGGGGGAATGAGCAGTTCTTC CASSFPRIAGGGNEQFF
TRBJ2-1 TRBV10-2 - - TGTGCCATCAGGTTGGGGGGATGCTACAATAAGCAGTTCTTC CAIRLGGCYNKQFF
TRBJ1-1 TRBV7-8 - - TGTGCCAGCAGCGTAGAGGACTATCCCCTGGTGCAGTATGAAGCTTTCTTT CASSVEDYPLVQYEAFF
TRBJ2-5 TRBV7-7 - - TGTGCCGGTCTTGGGGGGGCGGAGACCCAGACCTTGGGGTTC CAGLGGAETQTLGF
TRBJ2-2 TRBV5-6 - - TGTGCCAGCAGCTTGGCGAGGGACGGGCTCGGGGAGCTGTTTTTT CASSLARDGLGELFF
TRBJ2-3 TRBV5-1 - many TGCGCCAGCAGCATGGACTGGGCCGGGTCAGATACGCAGTATTTT CASSMDWAGSDTQYF
TRBJ2-1 TRBV7-8 TRBD2 - TGTGCCAGCAGCTTTCAAAGGAGCGGGAGCAGCGAAGAGCAGTTCTTC CASSFQRSGSSEEQFF
TRBJ2-1 TRBV24-1 TRBD2 few TGTGCCACCAGTACTAGCGGTAGTCGGGATGAGCAGTTCTTC CATSTSGSRDEQFF
TRBJ1-6 TRBV7-8 - - TGTGCCAGCAGCTTAGCGGGGGGCGGCGATAAGCAGCCCCTCCACTTT CASSLAGGGDKQPLHF
TRBJ2-1 TRBV19 TRBD1 few TGTGCCAGTAGTAGAGCTAGACAGGGGGGCAATGAGCAGTTCTTC CASSRARQGGNEQFF
TRBJ1-5 TRBV5-6 - once TGTGCCAGCAGCTCCCCTCGGTCGAGAAATCAGCCCCAGCATTTT CASSSPRSRNQPQHF
TRBJ2-5 TRBV5-6 - - TGTGCCACCAGCACTGGGAGCGAGCAAGAGACCCAGTACTTC CATSTGSEQETQYF
TRBJ1-2 TRBV7-9 - once TGTGCCAGCAGCTTAGGCGTTAGCGACGGGTACAACTTC CASSLGVSDGYNF
TRBJ2-1 TRBV7-9 - - TGTGCCAGCAGCCAAGCGCTCTCTCGGGCGGATGAGCGGTTCTTC CASSQALSRADERFF
TRBJ1-5 TRBV4-1 - - TGCGCCAGCAGCCAAGTTGGCACGGATCGGTCCCAGCATTTT CASSQVGTDRSQHF
TRBJ2-3 TRBV9 TRBD2 once TGTGCCAGCAGCGGAGCGGGAGGTCTCCATACCTTGTATTTT CASSGAGGLHTLYF
TRBJ2-1 TRBV7-8 - - TGTGCCAGCAGCTTAGCGGGCGGACCCGATCCGCATGAGCAGTTCTTC CASSLAGGPDPHEQFF
TRBJ2-1 TRBV20-1 - - TGCAGTGCTAGCCGTGGGACCCCCACTTTAACTGAGCAGTTCTTC CSASRGTPTLTEQFF
TRBJ1-6 TRBV19 - few TGTGCCAGCCAAACAGGGATCGGGTCACCCCTCCACTTT CASQTGIGSPLHF
TRBJ2-5 TRBV4-1 TRBD2 once TGCGCCAGCAGCCTCGTAATGGGGGGGGAAGAGACCCAGTACTTC CASSLVMGGEETQYF
TRBJ2-3 TRBV7-2 TRBD2 - TGTGCCAGCACTGACGGGACTAGCGGGGGAAGGTCGGAGTTT CASTDGTSGGRSEF
TRBJ1-1 TRBV7-2 - - TGTGCCAGCAGCTTTCATCTAACAGGGAACACTCAAGCTTTCTTT CASSFHLTGNTQAFF
TRBJ1-2 TRBV19 TRBD1 - TGTGCCAGTAGTCTTCCTCTTGACAGGGGTCGGAGAGCTAACTATGGCTACACCTTC CASSLPLDRGRRANYGYTF
TRBJ1-3 TRBV19 - - TGTGCCAGTAGTATTAAAGGGACTGGAAACACCATATATTTT CASSIKGTGNTIYF
TRBJ2-1 TRBV12-3/TRBV12-4 - - TGTGCCAGCAGCTTTACCGACCCCCGGGGCTCCCGCTACCAGTTCTTC CASSFTDPRGSRYQFF
TRBJ2-3 TRBV9 - - TGTGCCAGCAGCGTAGCCCCCACATATACGCCGTATTTT CASSVAPTYTPYF
TRBJ2-3 TRBV5-8 - - TGTGCCAGCAGCTTGTTAGGCCGTCCCGATACGCAGTATTTT CASSLLGRPDTQYF
TRBJ2-3 TRBV19 - - TGTGCCAGTAGTATAGCTAGAGGTGCCTATAAGGAGCAGTTT CASSIARGAYKEQF
TRBJ2-5 TRBV9 TRBD1 - TGTGCCAGCAGCAGAGGCAGTGAGGGGGCGGAGCAGTACTTC CASSRGSEGAEQYF
TRBJ2-3 TRBV2 TRBD2 - TGTGGCAGCATTGCGGGGGGGCTCCATGAGCAGTATTTT CGSIAGGLHEQYF
TRBJ2-7 TRBV9 - once TGTGCCAGCAGTCCAATACCGGACGGTGAAACCTACGAGCAGTACTTC CASSPIPDGETYEQYF
TRBJ1-3 TRBV6-9 - - TGTGCCAGCACCCGGCGGGGCAGTGGAAACACCATATATTTT CASTRRGSGNTIYF
TRBJ1-4 TRBV2 - many TGTGCCAGCAGTGAGCAGCAGCATAATGAAAAACTGTTTTTT CASSEQQHNEKLFF
TRBJ1-6 TRBV6-5 TRBD1 - TGTGCCAGCAGCCAGGGGGCAGATTCACCCCTCCACTTT CASSQGADSPLHF
TRBJ1-1 TRBV7-2 - - TGTGCCAGCAGCTTAGAACGGGGCGCCGACACTGAAGCTTTCTTT CASSLERGADTEAFF
TRBJ1-2 TRBV7-2 - - TGTGCCAGCAGCCCGGGAGGTAGCCCCTATGACTGCTACTTC CASSPGGSPYDCYF
TRBJ1-2 TRBV7-2 - - TGTGCCAGCAGGTTGTTGGCAGATCCCTATGGCTACACCTTC CASRLLADPYGYTF
TRBJ2-3 TRBV7-7 - once TGTGCCAGCAGCGTAGCGCCAGGTACGCAGTATTTT CASSVAPGTQYF
TRBJ2-7 TRBV4-1 - few TGCGCCAGCAGCCAAGTAGTCAGGAGCTCCTACGAGCAGTACTTC CASSQVVRSSYEQYF
TRBJ2-7 TRBV15 TRBD2 - TGTGCCACCAGCAGTGACAGCGGGGGCATAGACTACGAGCAGTACTTC CATSSDSGGIDYEQYF
TRBJ2-5 TRBV19 TRBD1 many TGTGCCAGTAGTAAGACAGGGGACCAAGAGACCCAGTACTTC CASSKTGDQETQYF
TRBJ2-1 TRBV29-1 TRBD2 - TGCAGCGTTGGAGGGACTAGCGGCTACAATGAGCAGTTCTTC CSVGGTSGYNEQFF
TRBJ2-2 TRBV10-3 TRBD1 - TGTGCCATCAGTGAGTCGAGTGCAGGGGGAATTGATGAGCTGTTTTTT CAISESSAGGIDELFF
TRBJ1-6 TRBV4-2 - - TGTGCCAGCAGCCAAGAGTCCACAGGGCCACCCCTCCACTTT CASSQESTGPPLHF
TRBJ1-5 TRBV9 - - TGTGCCAGCAGCCAAGGGTGGGATACGCAGTATCATTTT CASSQGWDTQYHF
TRBJ1-1 TRBV5-4 - once TGTGCCAGCAGCTTTACTACCGAGTGGACTGAAGCTTTCTTT CASSFTTEWTEAFF
TRBJ2-3 TRBV7-4 - - TGTGCCCCTAGCGTCGGGTCAGGTACGCAGTATTTT CAPSVGSGTQYF
TRBJ1-1 TRBV6-1 - - TGTGCCAGCAGTTTGGAGGGTCGGAACACTGAAGCTTTCTTT CASSLEGRNTEAFF
TRBJ2-3 TRBV25-1 TRBD2 - TGTGCCAGCGCCACCCTGGCGGGAGCGGGTGATACGCAGTATTTT CASATLAGAGDTQYF
TRBJ2-4 TRBV7-2 - - TGTGCCAGCAGCTTAGCTGGAGGCACCGATACGTTC CASSLAGGTDTF
TRBJ2-3 TRBV7-8 - - TGTGCCAGCAGCGCAGGTGGCAGTTCCAATACGCAGTATTTT CASSAGGSSNTQYF
TRBJ2-7 TRBV15 - - TGTGCCAGCAGCAAAGCCGGCGAGACCTACGAGCAGTACTTC CASSKAGETYEQYF